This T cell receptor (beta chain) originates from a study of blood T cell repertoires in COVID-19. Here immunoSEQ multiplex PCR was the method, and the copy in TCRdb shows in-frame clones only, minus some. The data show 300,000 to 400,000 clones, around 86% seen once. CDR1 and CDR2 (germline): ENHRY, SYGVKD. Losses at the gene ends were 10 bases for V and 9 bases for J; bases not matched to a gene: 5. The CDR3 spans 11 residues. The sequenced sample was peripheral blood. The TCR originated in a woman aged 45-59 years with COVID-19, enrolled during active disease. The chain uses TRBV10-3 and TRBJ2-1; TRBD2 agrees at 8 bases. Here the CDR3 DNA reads TGTGCCACTTCACTAGCGGTTGAGCAGTTCTTC. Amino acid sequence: CATSLAVEQFF.